The rows below give T cell receptor beta chains drawn from one sample of a study of blood T cell repertoires in COVID-19. Libraries were prepared by immunoSEQ multiplex PCR; TCRdb keeps only in-frame clonotypes and omits some of them. Among around 100,000 clones listed, 85% to 90% were seen once. Material: peripheral blood. Source of these receptors: a woman of 80 years or more with acute or convalescent COVID-19. The conserved cysteine and the conserved F or W are not part of the CDR3 here.

>TRBV5-4
ASRLQGNTEAF
>TRBV11-2
ASSLGGGATADTQY
>TRBV7-3
ASSLSGGFGNTIY
>TRBV9
ASSVIRSGGGEWPQH
>TRBV6-1
ASSEGVGGGSQPQH
>TRBV5-1
ASSFGTGVETQY
>TRBV15
ATSREPSSGYEQY
>TRBV2
ASRSDRVSNQPQH
>TRBV28
ASSFRQGVAKNIQY
>TRBV7-2
ASSLEGLAGGKQY
>TRBV19
ASSFTGNTEAF
>TRBV9
ASSPRGGTGAGNTIY
>TRBV5-1
ASSLGTGQAF
>TRBV18
ASSTGSDTQY
>TRBV13
ASSLDTGGDYGYT
>TRBV5-1
ASSPRGGGGQPQH
>TRBV28
ASSSGGVYNEQF
>TRBV28
ASSPGGTDTQY
>TRBV3-1/TRBV3-2
ASSQAAGRHETQY